Below are 20 T cell receptor beta chains sequenced from a single sample in a study of T cells in Graves' hyperthyroidism and ophthalmopathy. What was amplified from RNA transcripts were TCR beta CDR3 regions. During a first-round RT-PCR of the TCR CDR3, the HTBI primer set was used. TCRdb re-called the multiplex PCR reads through MiXCR, storing one row per CDR3 protein. The sample consists of about 570,000 distinct CDR3 sequences, 46% of them appearing once. The sample consisted of peripheral blood or thyroid tissue (not recorded which). The receptors derive from an adult woman with Graves' disease, either hyperthyroidism or ophthalmopathy (not recorded which).

This clonotype came up a few times. The gene calls are TRBV5-1 and TRBJ1-1; 8 nucleotides match TRBD1. The germline CDR1 and CDR2 sequences are SGHRS and YFSETQ. J gave up 1 base and V 4 bases, and 12 bases lay outside the gene matches. The CDR3 is made up of 17 amino acids. The CDR3 DNA is TGCGCCAGCAGCGCTCTCAGGGGGCAATCGAGGAACACTGAAGCTTTCTTT. This codes for CASSALRGQSRNTEAFF.

The rearrangement joins TRBV7-9 to TRBJ1-2; D is unresolved. The V end lost 1 base, the J end lost 1 base, and 10 bases lay between the germline ends. This CDR3 contains 15 residues. The V gene's germline CDR1 is SEHNR and CDR2 FQNEAQ (reference sequence). CDR3 sequence: CASSLGIRNNYGYTF. CDR3 coding DNA: TGTGCCAGCAGCTTAGGCATCAGAAATAACTATGGCTACACCTTC.

Concerning this clonotype: The junction shows a germline mismatch at one end, possibly a read error. This chain uses TRBV2 with TRBJ1-3, with D possibly matching TRBD1 (5 bases). CDR3 size: 14 residues. Germline CDR1 and CDR2: SNHLY and FYNNEI. This CDR3 reads CASSEQGSGDTVYF. In DNA form, the CDR3 reads TGTGCCAGCAGTGAACAGGGTTCCGGAGACACCGTATATTTT. The full variable domain, with the rest looked up from reference TRBV2 and TRBJ1-3, is EPEVTQTPSHQVTQMGQEVILRCVPISNHLYFYWYRQILGQKVEFLVSFYNNEISEKSEIFDDQFSVERPDGSNFTLKIRSTKLEDSAMYFCASSEQGSGDTVYFGEGSWLTVV.

The table lists this clonotype with many counts. The chain carries TRBV28 and TRBJ1-5, with D unclear. V was clipped by 2 bases and J by 5 bases, with 1 base between them. Germline CDR1 MDHEN, CDR2 SYDVKM. This CDR3 is built from 11 residues. The CDR3 nucleotides read TGTGCCAGCAGTTTAGATCAGCCCCAGCATTTT. Encoded protein: CASSLDQPQHF.

This clonotype was counted at least ten times. J is TRBJ1-2 and V is TRBV4-1; D ambiguous. The CDR3 has 14 residues. Trimming left V 0 bases short and J 6 bases short, with 11 bases between. Germline values: CDR1 MGHRA, CDR2 YSYEKL. The CDR3 DNA sequence: TGCGCCAGCAGCCAAGAAGGTGGGAAGCATGGCTACACCTTC. It codes for CASSQEGGKHGYTF.

The rearrangement uses TRBV7-9 and TRBJ2-5, with TRBD2 matching 7 bases. J was trimmed by 7 bases and V by 8 bases; bases with no gene match: 10. The CDR3 length is 13 residues. Germline V gene data show CDR1 as SEHNR and CDR2 as FQNEAQ (reference sequence). This CDR3 reads CASVSATGGTQYF. The CDR3 DNA reads as TGTGCCAGCGTTTCGGCAACGGGAGGGACCCAGTACTTC.

This clonotype was counted ten times or more. The gene calls are TRBV10-3 and TRBJ2-7, with a tentative D call TRBD1 (6 bases). Germline V gene lookup returns CDR1 ENHRY and CDR2 SYGVKD. V lost 6 bases, J lost 0 bases, and 9 bases lay in between. This CDR3 has 13 amino acids. The DNA of the CDR3 is TGTGCCATCAGAACAGGGAGCTCCTACGAGCAGTACTTC. Its translation: CAIRTGSSYEQYF.

This clonotype was picked up a small number of times. The chain is built from TRBV15 and TRBJ2-5, with D maybe TRBD1 (5 bases). CDR3 length: 14 amino acids. CDR1 and CDR2 (germline): LNHNV, YYDKDF (reference sequence). V lost 1 base to trimming and J lost 0 bases, with 6 bases between them. CDR3 region: CATSRGGYQETQYF. In DNA form, the CDR3 reads TGTGCCACCAGCAGAGGGGGCTACCAAGAGACCCAGTACTTC.

This clonotype was observed a few times. Here the CDR3 omits its conserved ending phenylalanine or tryptophan, so a read error is the likely source. The chain has TRBV29-1 and TRBJ1-1, with a weak D call TRBD1 (6 bases). This CDR3 has 14 amino acids. In germline, CDR1 is SQVTM, CDR2 ANQGSEA. The germline V and J ends were trimmed by 4 bases and 4 bases, with 16 bases remaining between them. For the CDR3, the DNA is TGCAGCGTTGCACGTAGGGGGGTATGCACTGAAGCTTTCCTT. Amino acids: CSVARRGVCTEAFL.

CDR3 sequence: CASSSTSFGEQFF. CDR3 coding DNA: TGTGCCAGCAGCTCCACTAGTTTCGGCGAGCAGTTCTTC. The chain couples TRBV7-3 to TRBJ2-1, with D perhaps matching TRBD2 (5 bases). Deletions cut 4 bases from V and 10 bases from J, with 14 bases between. The CDR3 is 13 amino acids. Germline loops: CDR1 SGHTA, CDR2 FQGTGA.

This clonotype was seen many times. The chain uses TRBV14 and TRBJ2-5; D is uncertain. This CDR3 region has 14 residues. CDR1 is SGHDN and CDR2 is FVKESK in the germline V gene. V dropped 1 base and J dropped 5 bases, with 11 bases sitting between them. This chain's CDR3 is CASSQVNEWETQYF. DNA for the CDR3: TGTGCCAGCAGCCAAGTAAATGAGTGGGAGACCCAGTACTTC.

The J gene is TRBJ1-4, the V gene TRBV10-3; 7 nucleotides align to TRBD1. CDR1 and CDR2 from the germline V gene are ENHRY and SYGVKD. The CDR3 is 14 residues long. J was trimmed by 8 bases and V by 2 bases; bases with no gene match: 5. CDR3 DNA sequence: TGTGCCATCAGTGAGAAGGGGGCTGGCGAAAAACTGTTTTTT. The encoded protein is CAISEKGAGEKLFF.

This clonotype was counted at least ten times. The rearrangement links TRBV7-9 to TRBJ1-2; D is unresolved. The CDR3 has 14 amino acids. Per germline, CDR1 SEHNR and CDR2 FQNEAQ (reference sequence). V was clipped by 3 bases and J by 4 bases, with 12 bases between them. Here the CDR3 DNA reads TGTGCCAGCAGCTTCGAGCGGACCCTCTATGGCTACACCTTC. Translating gives CASSFERTLYGYTF.

The genes are TRBV15 and TRBJ1-4; D unresolved. The CDR3 contains 15 residues. CDR1 LNHNV and CDR2 YYDKDF come from the germline V gene (reference sequence). V lost 0 bases to trimming and J lost 5 bases, with 10 bases between them. Here the CDR3 DNA reads TGTGCCACCAGCAGAGATCGGACGCCCAATGAAAAACTGTTTTTT. The encoded protein is CATSRDRTPNEKLFF.

As regards this clonotype: The junction shows a germline mismatch at one end, possibly a read error. The chain employs TRBV10-3 and TRBJ1-1; D is possibly TRBD1 (5 bases). Per germline, CDR1 ENHRY and CDR2 SYGVKD. The CDR3 has 13 amino acids. Here the CDR3 DNA reads TGTGCCACCAGTGATCCCGACAGCACTGAAGCTTTCTTT. Its protein product is CATSDPDSTEAFF.

The J gene is TRBJ2-7, the V gene TRBV7-9; the match to TRBD2 covers 8 bases. CDR3 length: 13 residues. Germline V gives CDR1 SEHNR, CDR2 FQNEAQ (reference sequence). V was clipped by 5 bases and J by 7 bases; unmatched bases: 7. CDR3 in DNA: TGTGCCAGCAGCCGACTAGCGACCGGGGAGCAGTACTTC. As protein: CASSRLATGEQYF.

The rearrangement uses TRBV29-1 and TRBJ1-4; 8 positions match TRBD1. Per germline, CDR1 SQVTM and CDR2 ANQGSEA. This CDR3 is built from 14 residues. Trimming cost V 6 bases and J 8 bases; bases outside gene matches: 11. CDR3 residues: CSVVRTGGGEKLFF. In DNA, the CDR3 is TGCAGCGTCGTCAGAACAGGGGGGGGCGAAAAACTGTTTTTT.

V usage is TRBV20-1 and J usage is TRBJ1-5; D remains ambiguous. Germline loops: CDR1 DFQATT, CDR2 SNEGSKA (reference sequence). This CDR3 region has 13 residues. Trimming removed 4 bases from V and 6 bases from J, with 13 bases in between. The CDR3 DNA reads as TGCAGTGCTAAACCCGGTGGTGGTCAGCCCCAGCATTTT. Translation: CSAKPGGGQPQHF.

In regard to this clonotype: This CDR3 is missing its conserved last phenylalanine or tryptophan, likely due to a read error. The DNA is omitted, as the CDR3 cannot be located on it reliably, and the CDR3 follows TCRdb's listing. V usage is TRBV7-2 and J usage is TRBJ2-2; no check of the table's D call, TRBD2, against the DNA was made. Counting both end residues, the CDR3 totals 10 amino acids. Germline lookup yields CDR1 SGHTA and CDR2 FQGNSA. The CDR3 loop is CASSLDLSVA.

This clonotype was observed at least ten times. V and J are TRBV25-1 and TRBJ1-5; 7 nucleotides match TRBD1. This CDR3 has 15 residues. CDR1 MGHDK and CDR2 SYGVNS come from the germline V gene. With 11 bases clipped from V and 0 bases from J, the junction kept 10 bases outside the gene matches. In DNA form, the CDR3 reads TGTGCCTCGCAAGCAGGGGGAGTTAGCAATCAGCCCCAGCATTTT. The encoded protein is CASQAGGVSNQPQHF.